This T cell receptor (beta chain) stems from a study of T cell responses to AZD1222 COVID-19 vaccine. General study findings and limits: Spike-specific TCR depth and breadth grew after two AZD1222 doses. In all cases, repertoires were sampled only after the peak T cell response. Spike was spanned by vaccine-associated CD4 TCRs, which were dominant at 160-218 and 743-854.

Libraries were prepared by immunoSEQ multiplex PCR; TCRdb keeps only in-frame clonotypes and omits some of them. Of 120,000 or so clones listed, around 90% are singletons. Trimming removed 5 bases from V and 8 bases from J; junction bases left unmatched: 7. The length of the CDR3 is 14 residues. Germline V CDR1 and CDR2: PRHDT, FYEKMQ (reference sequence). Concerning this clone itself: Its antigen is not identified.

The receptor comes from an adult who received the AZD1222 COVID-19 vaccine. The sample was peripheral blood, taken 28 days after the second AZD1222 dose. This chain joins TRBV13 and TRBJ2-1; 9 bases are shared with TRBD2. The CDR3 region is CASSEQGLAHEQFF. The CDR3 DNA is TGTGCCAGCAGCGAACAGGGACTAGCCCATGAGCAGTTCTTC.